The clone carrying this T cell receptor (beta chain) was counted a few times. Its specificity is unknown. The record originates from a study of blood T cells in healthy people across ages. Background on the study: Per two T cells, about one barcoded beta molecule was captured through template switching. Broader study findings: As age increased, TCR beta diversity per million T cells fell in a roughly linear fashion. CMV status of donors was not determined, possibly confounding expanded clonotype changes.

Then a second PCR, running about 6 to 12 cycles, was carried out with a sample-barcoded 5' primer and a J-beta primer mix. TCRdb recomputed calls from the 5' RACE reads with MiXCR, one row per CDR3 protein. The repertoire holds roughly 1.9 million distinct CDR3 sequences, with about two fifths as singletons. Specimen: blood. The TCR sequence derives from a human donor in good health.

CDR3 in DNA: TGCGCCAGCAGCTTGGAAACAGGGGGACCCTACGAGCAGTACTTC. Amino acid sequence: CASSLETGGPYEQYF. The rearrangement links TRBV5-1 to TRBJ2-7; TRBD1 agrees at 8 bases. Germline V CDR1 and CDR2: SGHRS, YFSETQ. J lost 2 bases, V lost 0 bases, and 4 bases had no gene match. The CDR3 loop spans 15 amino acids. The full variable domain, with the rest looked up from reference TRBV5-1 and TRBJ2-7, is KAGVTQTPRYLIKTRGQQVTLSCSPISGHRSVSWYQQTPGQGLQFLFEYFSETQRNKGNFPGRFSGRQFSNSRSEMNVSTLELGDSALYLCASSLETGGPYEQYFGPGTRLTVT.